Listed below are T cell receptor beta chains from one sample, sequenced in a study of cytomegalovirus exposure and HLA in healthy donors. Measured with immunoSEQ multiplex PCR; TCRdb has only the in-frame clones, and not every one. The sample consists of about 100,000 clones, approximately 80% of them appearing once. The material sequenced was PBMCs. These receptors all stem from a woman in her sixties in good health and CMV-seronegative. The CDR3 runs from the conserved cysteine through the conserved F or W. D genes are given only for firm matches. The size entry is marked missing in some rows and otherwise reads once, few, many or a size class.

D gene	J gene	V gene	clone size	CDR3 DNA	CDR3 protein
.	TRBJ1-3	TRBV4-1	.	TGCGCCAGCAGCCAAGATCTTCGGCAGGGGATGGACGACACCATATATTTT	CASSQDLRQGMDDTIYF
TRBD1	TRBJ2-5	TRBV9	.	TGTGCCAGCAGCCAATCGACAGGGGAATTTGAGACCCAGTACTTC	CASSQSTGEFETQYF
.	TRBJ2-7	TRBV5-1	.	TGCGCCAGCAGCCCCGGGGAAAATAGCCGACACGAGCAGTACTTC	CASSPGENSRHEQYF
.	TRBJ2-2	TRBV27	.	TGTGCCAGCAGTTTATGGGGGCGGGGGTCAATCACCGGGGAGCTGTTTTTT	CASSLWGRGSITGELFF
TRBD2	TRBJ2-5	TRBV29-1	.	TGCAGCGTTCCTCTGCGGGGGGAGCAGTACTTC	CSVPLRGEQYF
.	TRBJ1-4	TRBV4-1	.	TGCGCCAGCAGCCAAGATTCTGCACAACCGAATGAAAAACTGTTTTTT	CASSQDSAQPNEKLFF
.	TRBJ1-2	TRBV27	.	TGTGCCAGCAGTTTAAATAACAGGGTCATTTCGGGCTACACCTTC	CASSLNNRVISGYTF
TRBD2	TRBJ2-7	TRBV25-1	.	TGTGCCGGTCCTCGCGGGGGATCCTACGAGCAGTACTTC	CAGPRGGSYEQYF
.	TRBJ1-2	TRBV28	few	TGTGCCAGCAGTTTACCAGGGGCAAACGGCTACACCTTC	CASSLPGANGYTF
TRBD2	TRBJ2-7	TRBV6-5	.	TGTGCCAGCAGTTACGGGAGTCTAGCGGGAGGCGAGCAGTACTTC	CASSYGSLAGGEQYF
TRBD2	TRBJ2-1	TRBV6-5	.	TGTGCCAGCAGTTACTCGGCGGGGAGGGGAGAGCAGTTCTTC	CASSYSAGRGEQFF
.	TRBJ1-2	TRBV10-3	few	TGTGCCATCAGTGAGTCAGGCGGGGATGGCTACACCTTC	CAISESGGDGYTF
.	TRBJ1-1	TRBV7-2	.	TGTGCCAGCAGCTTACCCTCCAGAGAGGTAGCTTTCTTT	CASSLPSREVAFF
TRBD1	TRBJ1-2	TRBV7-2	.	TGTGCCAGCAGCTTAGCTGCAGGGGGCGACTATGGCTACACCTTC	CASSLAAGGDYGYTF
TRBD2	TRBJ2-1	TRBV6-5	few	TGTGCCAGCAGTTACTACGGTAGCGGGGACGAGCAGTTCTTC	CASSYYGSGDEQFF
TRBD1	TRBJ2-7	TRBV6-1	.	TGTGCCAGCAGTGGAGGGACAGCGCAAACCTACGAGCAGTACTTC	CASSGGTAQTYEQYF
TRBD1	TRBJ2-7	TRBV29-1	.	TGCAGCGTTGGGTATTTTGCGACAGGGGTCTACGAGCAGTACTTC	CSVGYFATGVYEQYF
.	TRBJ1-1	TRBV29-1	once	TGCAGCGTCCTTGACAGTGAAGCTTTCTTT	CSVLDSEAFF
.	TRBJ2-7	TRBV5-4	few	TGTGCCGGCGGAAGAGGGATCGAGCAGTACTTC	CAGGRGIEQYF
.	TRBJ1-1	TRBV7-9	once	TGTGCCAGCAGCTTACAACAACAGGAAGCTTTCTTT	CASSLQQQEAFF
TRBD2	TRBJ2-3	TRBV10-3	.	TGTGCCATCAGTGAGGTGGGGGAGGGCCCCACAGATACGCAGTATTTT	CAISEVGEGPTDTQYF
TRBD2	TRBJ2-5	TRBV12-5	.	TGTGCTAGTGGTACGACTAGCGATGAGACCCAGTACTTC	CASGTTSDETQYF
TRBD2	TRBJ2-5	TRBV5-1	.	TGCGCCAGCACCGAGGGTAGCGGGAGTTCGGGGACCCAGTACTTC	CASTEGSGSSGTQYF
.	TRBJ1-1	TRBV6-5	few	TGTGCCAGCAAAGGTCAGAGAGGGCCTGAAGCTTTCTTT	CASKGQRGPEAFF
.	TRBJ2-3	TRBV5-1	.	TGCGCCAGCAGCGCGGGGCAGAACACAGATACGCAGTATTTT	CASSAGQNTDTQYF
.	TRBJ1-4	TRBV25-1	.	TGTGCCAGCAGTGAAAGCGGCTCAACTAATGAAAAACTGTTTTTT	CASSESGSTNEKLFF
TRBD1	TRBJ1-2	TRBV9	.	TGTGCCAGCAGCGTAGGTGGACAGGGGAACTATGGCTACACCTTC	CASSVGGQGNYGYTF
.	TRBJ1-2	TRBV27	.	TGTGCCAGCAGTCTAAACGGGGGGCATGGCTACACCTTC	CASSLNGGHGYTF
.	TRBJ1-5	TRBV6-5	few	TGTGCCAGCAGTTACTCCGGGGGAGGTCAGCCCCAGCATTTT	CASSYSGGGQPQHF
.	TRBJ2-7	TRBV7-8	.	TGTGCCAGCAGCTTGCGCCCCGGGAGAGCCTACGAGCAGTACTTC	CASSLRPGRAYEQYF
.	TRBJ2-3	TRBV2	.	TGTGCCAGCAGTGAAGCGGCAGGGTTCGCACAAAGGGACACAGATACGCAGTATTTT	CASSEAAGFAQRDTDTQYF
.	TRBJ2-1	TRBV19	.	TGTGCCAGTAGTATAGGAGCCTCCTGGTCCTACAATGAGCAGTTCTTC	CASSIGASWSYNEQFF
TRBD1	TRBJ2-5	TRBV7-2	.	TGTGCCAGCAGCTTAGGAGGACAGGAGGTCGCGACCCAGTACTTC	CASSLGGQEVATQYF
TRBD2	TRBJ2-1	TRBV11-3	once	TGTGCCAGCAGCTTCTTCGGGACTAGCGGGAGTTTTGACAATGAGCAGTTCTTC	CASSFFGTSGSFDNEQFF
TRBD2	TRBJ2-1	TRBV19	.	TGTGCCAGTAGCTCGGGGGGAATGTACAATGAGCAGTTCTTC	CASSSGGMYNEQFF
.	TRBJ2-3	TRBV6-5	.	TGTGCCAGCAGCCAGGGGGGCGCAGATACGCAGTATTTT	CASSQGGADTQYF
.	TRBJ1-4	TRBV7-9	.	TGTGCCAGCAGCCCCGCAGGAGAAAAACTGTTTTTT	CASSPAGEKLFF
TRBD1	TRBJ1-6	TRBV9	.	TGTGCCAGCAGCGCGACAGGGTATAATTCACCCCTCCACTTT	CASSATGYNSPLHF
.	TRBJ1-2	TRBV28	.	TGTGCCAGCAGATTAGACAGTTACAACTATGGCTACACCTTC	CASRLDSYNYGYTF
.	TRBJ1-5	TRBV15	.	TGTGCCACCAGCAGATTCCCAGCGGGGACCAATCAGCCCCAGCATTTT	CATSRFPAGTNQPQHF
.	TRBJ1-2	TRBV28	.	TGTGCCAGCAGGTGGGGCGCAGGTTACTATGGCTACACCTTC	CASRWGAGYYGYTF
TRBD2	TRBJ2-1	TRBV7-2	.	TGTGCCAGCAGCTTAGTCGGTTACGGCGGGAGTTTAGCGGGCAATGAGCAGTTCTTC	CASSLVGYGGSLAGNEQFF
.	TRBJ1-5	TRBV19	.	TGTGCCAGTCGGAAGCGACCCGGTGGGAGCAATCAGCCCCAGCATTTT	CASRKRPGGSNQPQHF
.	TRBJ2-4	TRBV5-6	.	TGTGCCAGCAGCCGAGGGAGGCTTCGAGATCGGAAAAACATTCAGTACTTC	CASSRGRLRDRKNIQYF
TRBD2	TRBJ2-1	TRBV2	.	TGTGCCAGCAGTGAATGGCTAGCGGGGTACAATGAGCAGTTCTTC	CASSEWLAGYNEQFF
.	TRBJ2-1	TRBV2	.	TGTGCCAGCAGAAGACTAGTAGGATCCTACAATGAGCAGTTCTTC	CASRRLVGSYNEQFF
.	TRBJ1-5	TRBV2	once	TGTGCCAGCGGCAGGGAGGTAAATCAGCCCCAGCATTTT	CASGREVNQPQHF
.	TRBJ2-6	TRBV9	once	TGTGCCAGCAGCGAGGGGGCTGGGGCCAACGTCCTGACTTTC	CASSEGAGANVLTF
TRBD1	TRBJ1-1	TRBV6-5	.	TGTGCCAGCAGGAACCCCGACAGGGGGACTGAAGCTTTCTTT	CASRNPDRGTEAFF
TRBD2	TRBJ2-1	TRBV28	.	TGTGCCAGCAGCAGACTAGCGGGAGTGTCCTACAATGAGCAGTTCTTC	CASSRLAGVSYNEQFF
.	TRBJ2-5	TRBV6-5	.	TGTGCCAGCACTACCGGGACATACGAGAAAGAGACCCAGTACTTC	CASTTGTYEKETQYF
TRBD2	TRBJ2-3	TRBV28	few	TGTGCCAGCACCCCTTGGGGGGAGGGCAACACAGATACGCAGTATTTT	CASTPWGEGNTDTQYF
TRBD2	TRBJ2-1	TRBV18	.	TGTGCCAGCTCACCGTCCAACGGACTAGCGGGCCCGCCTACCTACAATGAGCAGTTCTTC	CASSPSNGLAGPPTYNEQFF